Here is one T cell receptor beta chain with its context. This sample stems from a study of blood T cell repertoires in COVID-19. Study in general: COVID-19 samples, acute and convalescent, were from the United States, Italy and Spain.

TCRdb's table, derived via immunoSEQ multiplex PCR, lists solely in-frame clones and lacks some. The sample yields around 140,000 clones, roughly 79% seen once. This CDR3 region has 14 residues. Germline V CDR1 and CDR2: MNHNY, SVGAGI (reference sequence). The V gene end was trimmed by 9 bases and the J gene end by 4 bases; junction bases not matched to a gene: 8. The receptor comes from a woman aged 60-70 years with acute or convalescent COVID-19. The gene calls are TRBV6-6 and TRBJ2-3; 9 bases are shared with TRBD1. Sequencing was carried out using peripheral blood. CDR3 coding DNA: TGTGCCAGTTTACCGGGACAGGGCCCAGATACGCAGTATTTT. Amino acids: CASLPGQGPDTQYF.